The 31 T cell receptor beta chains presented below share a single source sample, sequenced in a study of response to subunit inactivated influenza vaccine. TCRdb re-derived calls from the RT-PCR reads in MiXCR, one entry per CDR3 protein. Counted here are over 450,000 distinct CDR3 sequences, 10% to 15% occurring once; the ten biggest clones make up less than 15%. Sample: PBMCs from blood, taken 45 days after vaccination. These receptors came from a man aged 50 to 59 who received an inactivated influenza vaccine.

This clonotype came up a few times. V and J are TRBV12-3 or TRBV12-4 and TRBJ2-5, with TRBD1 identical over 8 bases. The CDR3 is 15 residues long. The junction had 5 bases not matched to a gene; V was cut back by 5 bases and J by 0 bases. The CDR3 loop reads CASSLRTGYQETQYF. CDR3 in DNA: TGTGCCAGCAGTCTGCGGACAGGGTACCAAGAGACCCAGTACTTC.

Regarding this clonotype: Given a much more abundant clone one base away, this may be a read error. The chain joins TRBV7-2 to TRBJ2-5; D is possibly TRBD2 (5 bases). Germline V lookup: CDR1 SGHTA, CDR2 FQGNSA. Trimming took off 5 bases at V and 5 bases at J, with 12 bases between the two ends. The CDR3 is 13 residues long. The CDR3 reads CASSKYPGETQYF. The CDR3 nucleotides read TGTGCCAGCAGCAAGTACCCGGGGGAGACCCAGTACTTC.

This clonotype was counted at least ten times. The gene calls are TRBV12-3 or TRBV12-4 and TRBJ1-4, with D unclear. The ends were cut back, 7 bases at V and 0 bases at J, with 6 bases in the middle. The CDR3 has 13 residues. CDR3 in DNA: TGTGCCAGCATGAGGACAACTAATGAAAAACTGTTTTTT. This codes for CASMRTTNEKLFF.

This clonotype has only a few counts. V and J are TRBV12-3 or TRBV12-4 and TRBJ2-2; the D is unclear. V lost 7 bases and J 4 bases, leaving 10 bases between the germline ends. The CDR3 is 13 amino acids. Written as DNA, the CDR3 is TGTGCCAGCAATCCCGAGGCCACCGGGGAGCTGTTTTTT. This translates into CASNPEATGELFF.

The chain has TRBV20-1 and TRBJ2-4, with D possibly matching TRBD1 (5 bases). Germline CDR1 reads DFQATT; CDR2 reads SNEGSKA (reference sequence). V gave up 0 bases and J gave up 0 bases, with 12 bases separating them. This CDR3 has 16 residues. CDR3 in amino acids: CSARDDRSLAKNIQYF. The CDR3 DNA follows: TGCAGTGCTAGAGATGACAGAAGTCTAGCCAAAAACATTCAGTACTTC.

This clonotype was seen repeatedly, ten times or more. The rearrangement uses TRBV28 and TRBJ2-7; 9 nucleotides align to TRBD1. The germline V gene has CDR1 MDHEN and CDR2 SYDVKM. Trimming at V came to 7 bases and at J to 1 base, leaving 8 bases not matched to a gene. The CDR3 has 15 amino acids. The CDR3 DNA is TGTGCCAGCATCCGGCCCGGGACAGGGTCCTACGAGCAGTACTTC. It is translated as CASIRPGTGSYEQYF.

This clonotype was detected ten times or more. V gene TRBV9 combines with J gene TRBJ2-1, with 7 positions matching TRBD1. Losses at the gene ends were 5 bases for V and 1 base for J; bases not matched to a gene: 9. Germline V CDR1 and CDR2: SGDLS, YYNGEE. This CDR3 spans 16 amino acids. The CDR3 is CASSRRQGASYNEQFF. CDR3 nucleotides: TGTGCCAGCAGTAGACGACAGGGAGCTTCCTACAATGAGCAGTTCTTC.

This clonotype occurred a few times. The chain employs TRBV6-1 and TRBJ1-3; D is uncertain. Germline V gene lookup returns CDR1 MNHNS and CDR2 SASEGT. Deletions cut 7 bases from V and 3 bases from J, with 13 bases between. The CDR3 runs 14 residues. The CDR3 spells CASTIKEHGNTIYF. The CDR3 DNA is TGTGCCAGCACGATCAAAGAGCATGGAAACACCATATATTTT.

The chain recombines TRBV29-1 with TRBJ1-4; D uncertain. CDR1 SQVTM and CDR2 ANQGSEA come from the germline V gene. V was trimmed by 4 bases and J by 4 bases, leaving 7 bases between them. There are 12 residues in the CDR3. The CDR3 nucleotides read TGCAGCGTTGGTGTCCTTAATGAAAAACTGTTTTTT. Amino acid sequence: CSVGVLNEKLFF.

This rearrangement joins TRBV5-1 to TRBJ2-1; TRBD2 matches 9 bases. The trim removed 7 bases at V and 8 bases at J, leaving 10 bases unmatched. The CDR3 has 14 residues. Germline V gene sequence: CDR1 SGHRS, CDR2 YFSETQ. This CDR3 is CASRSSGKSDEQFF. For the CDR3, the DNA is TGCGCCAGCCGATCTAGCGGGAAGAGCGATGAGCAGTTCTTC.

The chain joins TRBV5-1 to TRBJ1-2; TRBD1 is a possible D gene (5 bases). The CDR3 extends over 15 amino acids. Germline V gene sequence: CDR1 SGHRS, CDR2 YFSETQ. V dropped 0 bases and J dropped 6 bases, with 15 bases sitting between them. The CDR3 spells CASSLGGVVGDGYTF. The CDR3 nucleotides are TGCGCCAGCAGCTTGGGAGGGGTCGTTGGTGATGGCTACACCTTC. Full variable domain (outside the CDR3, taken from reference TRBV5-1 and TRBJ1-2): KAGVTQTPRYLIKTRGQQVTLSCSPISGHRSVSWYQQTPGQGLQFLFEYFSETQRNKGNFPGRFSGRQFSNSRSEMNVSTLELGDSALYLCASSLGGVVGDGYTFGSGTRLTVV.

In this sample, this clonotype turned up many times. The chain is built from TRBV7-8 and TRBJ2-7, with 7 positions matching TRBD1. This CDR3 has 14 amino acids. The germline V gene has CDR1 SGHVS and CDR2 FQNEAQ. With 1 base clipped from V and 6 bases from J, the junction kept 6 bases outside the gene matches. The CDR3 loop is CASSLGQGKSEQYF. The CDR3 DNA sequence: TGTGCCAGCAGCTTAGGACAGGGTAAAAGCGAGCAGTACTTC. Full variable domain (outside the CDR3, taken from reference TRBV7-8 and TRBJ2-7): GAGVSQSPRYKVAKRGQDVALRCDPISGHVSLFWYQQALGQGPEFLTYFQNEAQLDKSGLPSDRFFAERPEGSVSTLKIQRTQQEDSAVYLCASSLGQGKSEQYFGPGTRLTVT.

This clonotype was observed many times. The rearrangement joins TRBV12-3 or TRBV12-4 to TRBJ1-3; D unresolved. The V end lost 7 bases, the J end lost 4 bases, and 8 bases lay between the germline ends. The CDR3 runs to 12 residues. The CDR3 spells CASMGAGNTIYF. DNA of the CDR3: TGTGCCAGCATGGGAGCGGGAAACACCATATATTTT.

This clonotype was detected a few times. The chain recombines TRBV2 with TRBJ2-5; perhaps TRBD1 as D (5 bases). The CDR3 runs 14 residues. V dropped 4 bases and J dropped 5 bases, with 14 bases sitting between them. Per germline, CDR1 SNHLY and CDR2 FYNNEI. CDR3 nucleotide sequence: TGTGCCAGCAGTGGGTCTAGGGGCCCCGAGACCCAGTACTTC. Translation gives CASSGSRGPETQYF.

This clonotype was detected ten times or more. V is TRBV29-1 and J is TRBJ2-2; the D gene is possibly TRBD1 (8 bases). Trimming shortened V by 0 bases and J by 6 bases, and 17 bases separated the two germline ends. The CDR3 contains 16 residues. The germline V gene has CDR1 SQVTM and CDR2 ANQGSEA. The CDR3 DNA is TGCAGCGTTGAAGATTGGAACAGGGGGGGCCCCGGGGAGCTGTTTTTT. It codes for CSVEDWNRGGPGELFF.

This clonotype was found a few times. The chain joins TRBV29-1 to TRBJ2-6; 7 bases align to TRBD1. Trimming took 6 bases from V and 3 from J; bases not matched to a gene: 8. This CDR3 is 15 amino acids long. The germline V gene has CDR1 SQVTM and CDR2 ANQGSEA. DNA for the CDR3: TGCAGCGTGGCAGGTACAGGGGTTGGGGCCAACGTCCTGACTTTC. It specifies CSVAGTGVGANVLTF.

The chain has TRBV7-2 and TRBJ2-5; the match to TRBD2 covers 13 bases. This CDR3 is 13 amino acids long. V lost 1 base and J lost 10; bases outside the gene matches: 0. The germline CDR1 and CDR2 sequences are SGHTA and FQGNSA. The CDR3: CASSLGTSGGQYF. The CDR3 DNA sequence: TGTGCCAGCAGCTTAGGGACTAGCGGGGGCCAGTACTTC.

The DNA for the CDR3 is TGTGCCAGCAGCGCCCGGGGGTTCACTGAAGCTTTCTTT. Protein sequence: CASSARGFTEAFF. This rearrangement joins TRBV7-2 to TRBJ1-1; a possible D gene is TRBD1 (5 bases). The V gene lost 5 bases and the J gene lost 4 bases, with 11 bases spanning the gap. Per germline, CDR1 SGHTA and CDR2 FQGNSA. The CDR3 consists of 13 residues.

This clonotype came up many times. V usage is TRBV29-1 and J usage is TRBJ2-7; 10 bases agree with TRBD1. The junction had 5 bases not matched to a gene; V was cut back by 3 bases and J by 6 bases. The CDR3 sequence is 13 residues long. Germline V CDR1 and CDR2: SQVTM, ANQGSEA. The CDR3 reads CSVEADRGGEQYF. CDR3 in DNA: TGCAGCGTTGAGGCGGACAGGGGGGGCGAGCAGTACTTC.

This clonotype came up a few times. The V call is TRBV5-1, the J call TRBJ2-4, with D perhaps matching TRBD2 (5 bases). Per the germline V gene, CDR1 is SGHRS and CDR2 is YFSETQ. This CDR3 has 14 amino acids. V gave up 7 bases and J gave up 9 bases, with 20 bases separating them. CDR3 bases: TGCGCCAGCCTTGCCTTCCCGGAGGTAGGCATTCAGTACTTC. This gives the protein CASLAFPEVGIQYF.

This clonotype was seen more than once but under ten times. The V call is TRBV7-2, the J call TRBJ2-7; D uncertain. The germline gives CDR1 SGHTA, CDR2 FQGNSA. The CDR3 spans 14 residues. The V gene lost 6 bases and the J gene lost 2 bases, with 14 bases spanning the gap. The CDR3 here is CASSSDRSPYEQYF. The DNA for the CDR3 is TGTGCCAGCAGTTCGGACCGAAGTCCCTACGAGCAGTACTTC.

The chain has TRBV5-1 and TRBJ1-1; D gene ambiguous. Germline values: CDR1 SGHRS, CDR2 YFSETQ. V was pared by 0 bases and J by 0 bases, with 15 bases between. This CDR3 has 17 amino acids. CDR3 sequence: CASSLVRPDLMNTEAFF. The DNA for the CDR3 is TGCGCCAGCAGCTTGGTACGGCCAGATCTGATGAACACTGAAGCTTTCTTT.

The chain recombines TRBV3-1 with TRBJ1-4; D uncertain. Germline CDR1 reads LGHDT; CDR2 reads YNNKEL (reference sequence). V was clipped by 1 base and J by 3 bases, with 9 bases between them. This CDR3 spans 15 amino acids. In DNA form, the CDR3 reads TGTGCCAGCAGCCAAGGGTTAGTGGCTAATGAAAAACTGTTTTTT. It codes for CASSQGLVANEKLFF.

This clonotype was detected only a few times. The chain recombines TRBV12-3 or TRBV12-4 with TRBJ2-5; D is ambiguous. Trimming stripped 0 bases from V and 5 bases from J, with 13 bases between. The CDR3 runs to 15 residues. The DNA of the CDR3 is TGTGCCAGCAGTTTAGCGTTTGCACTGCGGGAGACCCAGTACTTC. As protein: CASSLAFALRETQYF.

The rearrangement uses TRBV10-3 and TRBJ2-7; a possible D gene is TRBD1 (6 bases). V was pared by 0 bases and J by 2 bases, with 11 bases between. In germline, CDR1 is ENHRY, CDR2 SYGVKD. The CDR3 runs to 15 residues. The CDR3, as DNA: TGTGCCATCAGTGAGTCGTTGACAGGACCCTACGAGCAGTACTTC. This gives the protein CAISESLTGPYEQYF.

This clonotype has only a few counts. The chain has TRBV29-1 and TRBJ2-3; 9 nucleotides match TRBD1. This CDR3 is 12 amino acids long. Germline CDR1 reads SQVTM; CDR2 reads ANQGSEA. V was clipped by 2 bases and J by 12 bases; unmatched bases: 6. The CDR3 bases are TGCAGCGTTGAAACAGGGGGCATGTCACAGTATTTT. Translated: CSVETGGMSQYF.

This clonotype was observed a handful of times. The genes are TRBV13 and TRBJ2-5; unclear D gene. Between the trimmed V and J ends, which lost 4 bases and 5 bases, there was a span of 23 bases. Germline values: CDR1 PRHDT, CDR2 FYEKMQ (reference sequence). The CDR3 consists of 17 residues. CDR3 loop: CASSWQNSGLARETQYF. Here the CDR3 DNA reads TGTGCCAGCAGCTGGCAAAATTCCGGGCTCGCTAGGGAGACCCAGTACTTC.

This clonotype was seen a few times. This sequence joins TRBV7-2 and TRBJ2-1, with D possibly TRBD1 on 5 matching bases. The CDR3 totals 15 residues. V lost 0 bases and J 6 bases, leaving 12 bases between the germline ends. The germline gives CDR1 SGHTA, CDR2 FQGNSA. DNA of the CDR3: TGTGCCAGCAGCTTAGCGCTCGGACAAAGCAATGAGCAGTTCTTC. Residues: CASSLALGQSNEQFF.

This clonotype has a count of ten or more. The chain is built from TRBV6-2 or TRBV6-3 and TRBJ2-1; 9 bases are shared with TRBD1. The CDR3 consists of 14 residues. Germline V gene data show CDR1 as MNHEY and CDR2 as SVGEGT. V trimming: 6 bases; J trimming: 5 bases; junction bases outside the gene matches: 5. CDR3 region: CASSLQGANNEQFF. CDR3 sequence (DNA): TGTGCCAGCAGCCTACAGGGGGCGAACAATGAGCAGTTCTTC.

This clonotype has only a few counts. The chain combines TRBV6-5 with TRBJ2-7, with D unclear. The CDR3 covers 16 residues. The V end was cut by 0 bases, the J end by 0 bases, with 12 bases between. Germline values: CDR1 MNHEY, CDR2 SVGAGI. The CDR3 nucleotides are TGTGCCAGCAGTTACTCGAAGCCAGCCTTCTCCTACGAGCAGTACTTC. It is translated as CASSYSKPAFSYEQYF.

The rearrangement links TRBV7-9 to TRBJ2-1, with 9 bases that match TRBD1. From germline, CDR1 is SEHNR and CDR2 FQNEAQ (reference sequence). CDR3 length: 13 residues. V was clipped by 0 bases and J by 11 bases; unmatched bases: 2. The chain's CDR3 is CASSLATGGKQFF. In nucleotides, the CDR3 is TGTGCCAGCAGCTTAGCGACAGGGGGGAAGCAGTTCTTC.